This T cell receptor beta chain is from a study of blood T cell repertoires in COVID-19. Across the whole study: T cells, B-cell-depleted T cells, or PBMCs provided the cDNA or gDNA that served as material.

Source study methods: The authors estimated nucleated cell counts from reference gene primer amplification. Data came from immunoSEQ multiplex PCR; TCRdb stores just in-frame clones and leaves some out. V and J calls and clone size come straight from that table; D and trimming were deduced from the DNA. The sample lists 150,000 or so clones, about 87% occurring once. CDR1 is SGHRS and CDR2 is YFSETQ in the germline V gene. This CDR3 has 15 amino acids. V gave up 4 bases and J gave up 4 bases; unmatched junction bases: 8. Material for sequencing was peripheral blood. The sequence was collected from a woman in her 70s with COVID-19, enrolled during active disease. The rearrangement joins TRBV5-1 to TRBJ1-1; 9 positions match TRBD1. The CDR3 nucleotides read TGCGCCAGCAGCGAGTCACAGGGGGCAATCACTGAAGCTTTCTTT. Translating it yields CASSESQGAITEAFF.